The 16 T cell receptor beta chains in this list originate from one sample, sequenced in a study of patients and donors after allogeneic stem cell transplantation. One entry per CDR3 protein, called by TCRdb with MiXCR from the RT-PCR reads. The table shows around 170,000 distinct CDR3 sequences, with approximately 22% occurring only once. Sequenced sample: blood, either unsorted or a sorted T cell fraction (not recorded which). All receptors derive from a human donor who was either an allogeneic HSCT recipient or a stem cell or donor lymphocyte infusion donor (not recorded which). It is not recorded whose cells these are; they may come from a transplant donor.

The chain is built from TRBV21-1 and TRBJ2-4; TRBD1, the table's D call, was not compared with the DNA. TRBV21-1 is given as a pseudogene. The CDR3 is made up of 15 amino acids. CDR3 sequence (DNA): TGTGCCAGCACCTGGACAGTTCAAACCAAAAACATTCAGTACTTC. Translating it yields CASTWTVQTKNIQYF.

The V gene is TRBV7-2, the J gene TRBJ1-5; TRBD1 agrees at 10 bases. The junction had 5 bases not matched to a gene; V was cut back by 5 bases and J by 4 bases. Germline V gene lookup returns CDR1 SGHTA and CDR2 FQGNSA. The length of the CDR3 is 15 residues. CDR3 sequence: CASSPRTGGNQPQHF. The CDR3 region has the DNA TGTGCCAGCAGCCCTCGGACAGGGGGGAATCAGCCCCAGCATTTT. The variable domain in full, with the rest retrieved from reference TRBV7-2 and TRBJ1-5, is GAGVSQSPSNKVTEKGKDVELRCDPISGHTALYWYRQSLGQGLEFLIYFQGNSAPDKSGLPSDRFSAERTGGSVSTLTIQRTQQEDSAVYLCASSPRTGGNQPQHFGDGTRLSIL.

J is TRBJ1-2 and V is TRBV24-1, with no clear D. Trimming took 4 bases from V and 0 from J, leaving 8 bases between them. This CDR3 is built from 14 residues. Germline V gene data show CDR1 as KGHDR and CDR2 as SFDVKD. CDR3 sequence: CATSDLLTNYGYTF. The CDR3, as DNA: TGTGCCACCAGTGACCTCCTGACTAACTATGGCTACACCTTC.

This chain connects TRBV12-3 or TRBV12-4 to TRBJ1-5; D gene ambiguous. This CDR3 contains 14 residues. Trimming cost V 1 base and J 2 bases, with 6 bases left between them. As DNA, the CDR3 is TGTGCCAGCAGTTTAGTAAGGGGCAATCAGCCCCAGCATTTT. Its protein is CASSLVRGNQPQHF.

This clonotype has a handful of counts. The chain links TRBV20-1 to TRBJ1-1; possibly TRBD1 for D (5 bases). Germline loops: CDR1 DFQATT, CDR2 SNEGSKA (reference sequence). The CDR3 consists of 13 residues. V lost 3 bases, J lost 0 bases, and 8 bases lay in between. CDR3 nucleotide sequence: TGCAGTGCTAGTAAACAGGTGAACACTGAAGCTTTCTTT. Protein product: CSASKQVNTEAFF.

The chain employs TRBV5-1 and TRBJ2-2; D perhaps matches TRBD2 (6 bases). CDR1 is SGHRS and CDR2 is YFSETQ in the germline V gene. V was cut by 3 bases and J by 1 base, with 10 bases left in between. This CDR3 is built from 15 residues. CDR3 residues: CASSWGLVNTGELFF. The CDR3, as DNA: TGCGCCAGCAGCTGGGGACTTGTGAACACCGGGGAGCTGTTTTTT.

J is TRBJ1-1 and V is TRBV6-1, with TRBD1 identical over 7 bases. V trimming: 2 bases; J trimming: 0 bases; junction bases outside the gene matches: 12. Germline CDR1 is MNHNS and CDR2 is SASEGT. CDR3 size: 18 residues. The chain's CDR3 is CASSESMRGHLMNTEAFF. The DNA of the CDR3 is TGTGCCAGCAGTGAATCAATGAGGGGGCACCTGATGAACACTGAAGCTTTCTTT.

The rearrangement links TRBV12-3 or TRBV12-4 to TRBJ1-3; the D is unclear. CDR3 length equals 18 residues. The V end was cut by 2 bases, the J end by 2 bases, with 19 bases between. This chain's CDR3 is CASSLYHSGVLTGNTIYF. Here the CDR3 DNA reads TGTGCCAGCAGTTTATATCATTCGGGTGTGTTAACTGGAAACACCATATATTTT.

This clonotype came up a few times. The CDR3 coding sequence is TGTGCCAGCAGTGAGACTGGACAGGGGGCGCGGTATGACACTGAAGCTTTCTTT. It codes for CASSETGQGARYDTEAFF. V gene TRBV6-6 combines with J gene TRBJ1-1; 11 bases are a match to TRBD1. V shed 5 bases, J shed 3 bases, and the junction held 14 bases outside the gene matches. The germline CDR1 and CDR2 sequences are MNHNY and SVGAGI (reference sequence). The CDR3 loop spans 18 amino acids.

The genes are TRBV5-1 and TRBJ2-1; D is perhaps TRBD2 (6 bases). Germline V CDR1 and CDR2: SGHRS, YFSETQ. This CDR3 has 11 amino acids. Trimming cost V 3 bases and J 10 bases, with 8 bases left between them. The CDR3 loop is CASSSREEQFF. The CDR3 DNA is TGCGCCAGCAGCTCCCGGGAGGAGCAGTTCTTC.

The J gene is TRBJ1-4, the V gene TRBV20-1; perhaps TRBD1 as D (5 bases). The CDR3 covers 17 residues. Germline V CDR1 and CDR2: DFQATT, SNEGSKA (reference sequence). The germline V and J ends were trimmed by 2 bases and 8 bases, with 24 bases remaining between them. CDR3 sequence (DNA): TGCAGTGCTAGATCCGCGGGTGGTAGGGGCTATTGGGAAAAACTGTTTTTT. It specifies CSARSAGGRGYWEKLFF.

This clonotype was detected many times. The V call is TRBV12-3 or TRBV12-4, the J call TRBJ1-1; D is unclear. V lost 2 bases and J lost 8, with 9 bases in between. This CDR3 has 12 residues. The DNA for the CDR3 is TGTGCCAGCAGTTTACCCCGCTCGGAAGCTTTCTTT. It encodes CASSLPRSEAFF.

This clonotype was detected a few times. This sequence joins TRBV18 and TRBJ1-1; D remains ambiguous. Trimming removed 6 bases from V and 0 bases from J, with 11 bases in between. The germline gives CDR1 KGHSH, CDR2 LQKENI. This CDR3 spans 14 amino acids. The CDR3 DNA is TGTGCCAGCTCCCATAGCGAGATGAACACTGAAGCTTTCTTT. Its protein product is CASSHSEMNTEAFF.

The chain links TRBV7-3 to TRBJ2-2; tentative D call: TRBD1 (6 bases). The CDR3 has 19 residues. Germline V gives CDR1 SGHTA, CDR2 FQGTGA. Trimming stripped 2 bases from V and 0 bases from J, with 19 bases between. The CDR3 DNA is TGTGCCAGCAGCTTACACACAGGGAGCTCCCATGCGAACACCGGGGAGCTGTTTTTT. Translating it yields CASSLHTGSSHANTGELFF.

This clonotype was picked up a small number of times. This sequence joins TRBV4-2 and TRBJ1-5; D is unclear. Germline assignment: CDR1 LGHNA and CDR2 YNFKEQ. Trimming took 1 base from V and 6 from J, leaving 13 bases between them. The CDR3 has 15 residues. DNA for the CDR3: TGTGCCAGCAGCCAAGGGCCGGGGAGGAGTCAGCCCCAGCATTTT. It is translated as CASSQGPGRSQPQHF.

This clonotype turned up a few times. This sequence joins TRBV5-1 and TRBJ1-1; the D is unclear. V lost 0 bases and J lost 1, with 10 bases in between. This CDR3 contains 15 residues. Germline CDR1 reads SGHRS; CDR2 reads YFSETQ. CDR3 sequence (DNA): TGCGCCAGCAGCTTGGTGGGCCAGACGAACACTGAAGCTTTCTTT. This codes for CASSLVGQTNTEAFF.